This T cell receptor beta chain was obtained from a study of blood T cell repertoires in COVID-19. Only in-frame clones appear in the TCRdb table, and some are missing; sequencing was by immunoSEQ multiplex PCR. The sample lists around 450,000 clones; around 90% were seen once. Germline loops: CDR1 MNHEY, CDR2 SVGAGI. V gave up 8 bases and J gave up 3 bases, with 19 bases separating them. The CDR3 has 15 residues. The V call is TRBV6-5, the J call TRBJ1-1; weak D call: TRBD1 (6 bases). The receptor was derived from a woman aged 18-35 years with acute COVID-19. The material sequenced was PBMCs or T cells enriched from blood (not recorded which). The CDR3 spells CASYIRGWFDTEAFF. CDR3 in DNA: TGTGCCAGCTACATCAGGGGATGGTTCGACACTGAAGCTTTCTTT.